Listed below are T cell receptor beta chains from one sample, sequenced in a study of PD-L1 blockade in urothelial cancer. Method: immunoSEQ multiplex PCR; TCRdb's copy keeps in-frame clones and lacks some. The sample carries 70,000 to 85,000 clones, around 84% recorded once. This specimen was PBMCs, taken around atezolizumab (anti-PD-L1) treatment. The receptors were sampled from a man between 65 and 85 years old with urothelial cancer. The CDR3 runs from the conserved cysteine through the conserved F or W. Each record gives: J gene, V gene, CDR3 protein.

J: TRBJ2-5; V: TRBV11-2; CDR3: CASSPSEGRRETQYF
J: TRBJ2-2; V: TRBV30; CDR3: CAWRGTGVVGELFF
J: .; V: TRBV6-5; CDR3: CASRPGGLSYEQYF
J: TRBJ1-2; V: TRBV14; CDR3: CASSPIAGSDGYTF
J: TRBJ2-1; V: TRBV4-1; CDR3: CASSRGTSGSVTEQFF
J: TRBJ2-5; V: TRBV7-2; CDR3: CASSPNGQFQETQYF
J: TRBJ1-1; V: TRBV2; CDR3: CASTGGWNTEAFF
J: TRBJ1-5; V: TRBV7-9; CDR3: CASSPSGAGGNQPQHF
J: TRBJ2-1; V: TRBV7-7; CDR3: CASSLGLAEVNEQFF
J: TRBJ1-2; V: TRBV18; CDR3: CASSPRGINDNYGYTF
J: TRBJ2-5; V: TRBV4-1; CDR3: CASSQRDAGSITQYF
J: TRBJ2-1; V: TRBV5-1; CDR3: CASSLGVGGLRDEQFF
J: TRBJ2-2; V: TRBV19; CDR3: CASSLRTGKNTGELFF
J: TRBJ2-3; V: TRBV7-2; CDR3: CASSSSGRAADTQYF
J: TRBJ2-7; V: TRBV27; CDR3: CASSGGTSGTYEQYF
J: TRBJ2-5; V: TRBV18; CDR3: CASSPPRGGGKETQYF
J: TRBJ2-7; V: TRBV7-9; CDR3: CASSRKAQANSYEQYF
J: TRBJ2-1; V: TRBV21-1; CDR3: CASSKGAAGVLFGDQQFF
J: TRBJ2-2; V: TRBV19; CDR3: CASTPGFGELFF
J: TRBJ2-3; V: TRBV25-1; CDR3: CASREGLAGPFSTDTQYF
J: TRBJ2-1; V: TRBV19; CDR3: CASSTGLAGGNNEQFF
J: TRBJ1-1; V: TRBV7-8; CDR3: CASSWGVVTEAFF